The clone carrying this T cell receptor beta chain was seen just once. Its specificity is not known. Unique molecular identifiers featured in each of the TCR beta cDNA libraries. Each batch of 1 to 10 million T cells produced roughly 500,000 cDNA molecules. Using its own MiXCR run on the PCR reads, TCRdb lists one record per CDR3 protein. The sample consists of fewer than 850,000 distinct CDR3 sequences, 30% of them appearing once. The CDR3 is 18 residues long. V lost 4 bases and J lost 2, with 23 bases in between. Looked up from germline, CDR1 is MNHGY and CDR2 is SAAAGT. These data come from a study of post-analysis software for immune sequencing data. Study findings and constraints: Strong same-batch co-clustering of samples appeared with F measure clustering. Patients had higher frequencies than controls of five or six TRBV segments, including TRBV5-6, TRBV5-1 and TRBV20-1.

This sequence originates from a girl between 10 and 17 years old with multiple sclerosis. Sequences were obtained from blood. The genes are TRBV6-8 and TRBJ2-5, with D unresolved. CDR3 region: CASSLRSDGSVGQETQYF. CDR3 nucleotide sequence: TGTGCCAGCAGTTTACGGTCAGATGGATCGGTGGGACAAGAGACCCAGTACTTC.